These 8 T cell receptor beta chains originate from one sample sequenced in a study of shared clonotypes between healthy human individuals. Using immunoSEQ multiplex PCR, the repertoire was profiled, and TCRdb retains in-frame clones only, with some absent. The table has about half a million clones, about 78% seen once. What was sequenced was PBMCs. The receptors stem from a woman aged 40 to 50 in good health. Some clones in this sample may be carry-over from other donors' samples.

The CDR3 reads CASSKTITDTQYF. Written as DNA, the CDR3 is TGTGCCAGCAGCAAGACTATCACAGATACGCAGTATTTT. The chain combines TRBV7-3 with TRBJ2-3; D is possibly TRBD2 (5 bases). From germline, CDR1 is SGHTA and CDR2 FQGTGA. Trimming removed 5 bases at V and 2 bases at J, with 8 bases between. The CDR3 totals 13 residues. Together with reference TRBV7-3 and TRBJ2-3, the CDR3 gives the full variable domain: GAGVSQTPSNKVTEKGKYVELRCDPISGHTALYWYRQSLGQGPEFLIYFQGTGAADDSGLPNDRFFAVRPEGSVSTLKIQRTERGDSAVYLCASSKTITDTQYFGPGTRLTVL.

The V gene is TRBV7-2, the J gene TRBJ2-5, with TRBD2 as a possible D gene (6 bases). CDR3 size: 15 residues. The germline V gene has CDR1 SGHTA and CDR2 FQGNSA. V lost 2 bases and J 2 bases, leaving 12 bases between the germline ends. The CDR3 DNA sequence: TGTGCCAGCAGCTTACGTGCTAGCGTACAAGAGACCCAGTACTTC. Its translation is CASSLRASVQETQYF. The full variable domain, completed using reference TRBV7-2 and TRBJ2-5, is GAGVSQSPSNKVTEKGKDVELRCDPISGHTALYWYRQSLGQGLEFLIYFQGNSAPDKSGLPSDRFSAERTGGSVSTLTIQRTQQEDSAVYLCASSLRASVQETQYFGPGTRLLVL.

This chain joins TRBV4-3 and TRBJ2-7, with 7 positions matching TRBD1. Germline CDR1 is LGHNA and CDR2 is YSLEER. With V trimmed by 1 base and J by 7 bases, 7 bases remained unmatched. This CDR3 contains 14 residues. The CDR3 here is CASSQVGQRQEQYF. In nucleotides, the CDR3 is TGCGCCAGCAGCCAAGTGGGACAGCGGCAAGAGCAGTACTTC.

The chain is built from TRBV15 and TRBJ1-1; the D gene is possibly TRBD1 (6 bases). In germline, CDR1 is LNHNV, CDR2 YYDKDF (reference sequence). V lost 1 base, J lost 9 bases, and 12 bases lay in between. The CDR3 runs to 13 residues. The CDR3 DNA is TGTGCCACCAGCAGAGGAGGGGGACCAAAAGCTTTCTTT. This gives the protein CATSRGGGPKAFF.

The chain couples TRBV7-6 to TRBJ2-5; a weak D match, TRBD1 (6 bases). Germline V lookup: CDR1 SGHVS, CDR2 FNYEAQ. The V end was cut by 5 bases, the J end by 4 bases, with 20 bases between. The CDR3 is 16 amino acids. The CDR3 here is CASSPHPDRSLETQYF. As DNA, the CDR3 is TGTGCCAGCAGCCCCCACCCGGACAGATCCCTAGAGACCCAGTACTTC. The full variable domain, completed using reference TRBV7-6 and TRBJ2-5, is GAGVSQSPRYKVTKRGQDVALRCDPISGHVSLYWYRQALGQGPEFLTYFNYEAQQDKSGLPNDRFSAERPEGSISTLTIQRTEQRDSAMYRCASSPHPDRSLETQYFGPGTRLLVL.

This clone was detected only once. The chain carries TRBV4-3 and TRBJ2-3; TRBD2 matches 11 bases. V gave up 3 bases and J gave up 0 bases; unmatched junction bases: 11. This CDR3 is 19 amino acids long. Germline lookup yields CDR1 LGHNA and CDR2 YSLEER. CDR3 in DNA: TGCGCCAGCAGCCACCGGACTAGCGGGCCCAAGCGGAGCACAGATACGCAGTATTTT. It codes for CASSHRTSGPKRSTDTQYF.

CDR3 DNA: TGTGCCTGGAGTGTACGAGTGGGGACTGAAGCTTTCTTT. Its protein product is CAWSVRVGTEAFF. The chain joins TRBV30 to TRBJ1-1; D gene uncertain. This CDR3 has 13 residues. Per the germline V gene, CDR1 is GTSNPN and CDR2 is SVGIG (reference sequence). Trimming pared 0 bases from V and 5 bases from J, leaving 10 bases between. The whole variable domain, filled in from reference TRBV30 and TRBJ1-1, reads SQTIHQWPATLVQPVGSPLSLECTVEGTSNPNLYWYRQAAGRGLQLLFYSVGIGQISSEVPQNLSASRPQDRQFILSSKKLLLSDSGFYLCAWSVRVGTEAFFGQGTRLTVV.

This clone has more than one count but fewer than ten. The chain uses TRBV15 and TRBJ1-1; unclear D gene. The V end lost 0 bases, the J end lost 4 bases, and 6 bases lay between the germline ends. Germline V gene lookup returns CDR1 LNHNV and CDR2 YYDKDF (reference sequence). CDR3 length equals 13 residues. The CDR3 bases are TGTGCCACCAGCAGAGAGAGGAGCACTGAAGCTTTCTTT. As protein: CATSRERSTEAFF.